The clone carrying this TCR beta chain has more than one count but fewer than ten. Its antigen is unidentified. The data derive from a study of T cells after yellow fever vaccination. The overall study: When fractions had low cell numbers, they were prepared with SMART-Seq v4 Ultra Low Input.

Whole-study findings and limits: Some clonotypes were seen in both the CD4 and the CD8 compartments. These made up a small share and likely arose from convergent recombination. By day 5 rather than day 15, the secondary response had peaked, though it was weaker.

TCR cDNA, made by 5'RACE template switching, carried an added universal primer site and UMIs. TCRdb reanalysed the 5' RACE reads using MiXCR and keeps one entry per CDR3 protein. The data show 300,000 or so distinct CDR3 sequences, around 13% seen once. The ends were cut back, 6 bases at V and 5 bases at J, with 11 bases in the middle. The CDR3 is 13 amino acids. This chain connects TRBV12-3 or TRBV12-4 to TRBJ2-1; D gene unclear. The specimen comprised CD4+ T cells sorted from PBMCs, sampled 45 days after the yellow fever booster vaccination. This TCR was recovered from a man under 40 who received the YFV17D yellow fever vaccine. For the CDR3, the DNA is TGTGCCAGCAGGCCGCGGACGGACAATGAGCAGTTCTTC. This encodes CASRPRTDNEQFF.